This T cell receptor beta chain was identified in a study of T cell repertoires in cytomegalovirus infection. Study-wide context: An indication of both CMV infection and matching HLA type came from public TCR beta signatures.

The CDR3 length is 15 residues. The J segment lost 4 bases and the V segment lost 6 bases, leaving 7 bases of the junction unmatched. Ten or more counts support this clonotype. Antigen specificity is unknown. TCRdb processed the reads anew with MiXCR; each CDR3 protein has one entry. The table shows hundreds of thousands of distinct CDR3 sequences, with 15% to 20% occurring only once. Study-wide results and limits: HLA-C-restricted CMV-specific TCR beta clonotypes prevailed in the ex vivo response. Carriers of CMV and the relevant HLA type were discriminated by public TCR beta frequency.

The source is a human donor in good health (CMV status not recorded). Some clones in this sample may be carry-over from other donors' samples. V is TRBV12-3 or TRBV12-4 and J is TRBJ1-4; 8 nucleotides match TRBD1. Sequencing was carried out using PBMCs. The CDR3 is CASSPRTGRNEKLFF. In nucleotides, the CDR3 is TGTGCCAGCAGCCCCCGGACAGGGCGTAATGAAAAACTGTTTTTT.